One sample yielded the 20 T cell receptor beta chains listed below, sequenced in a study of OX40 agonist ivuxolimab in advanced cancers. Produced via immunoSEQ multiplex PCR; TCRdb's table is partial and in-frame only. This table holds around 90,000 clones, 75% to 95% found once. The source was CD4+ or CD8+ T cells sorted from blood, collected in a trial of the OX40 agonist ivuxolimab. These receptors all stem from an adult with an advanced solid tumor such as melanoma, head and neck, liver or kidney cancer.

The V call is TRBV7-9, the J call TRBJ2-3; 8 bases are shared with TRBD1. This CDR3 spans 16 amino acids. The germline CDR1 and CDR2 sequences are SEHNR and FQNEAQ (reference sequence). V was clipped by 4 bases and J by 2 bases; unmatched bases: 8. Here the CDR3 DNA reads TGTGCCAGCAGCTGGGGGGACAGGCCCTCCACAGATACGCAGTATTTT. Residues: CASSWGDRPSTDTQYF. Filled out from reference TRBV7-9 and TRBJ2-3, the complete variable domain reads DTGVSQNPRHKITKRGQNVTFRCDPISEHNRLYWYRQTLGQGPEFLTYFQNEAQLEKSRLLSDRFSAERPKGSFSTLEIQRTEQGDSAMYLCASSWGDRPSTDTQYFGPGTRLTVL.

The rearrangement joins TRBV25-1 to TRBJ1-6; 7 nucleotides line up with TRBD1. There are 15 residues in the CDR3. V shed 9 bases, J shed 10 bases, and the junction held 15 bases outside the gene matches. The V gene's germline CDR1 is MGHDK and CDR2 SYGVNS. The CDR3 DNA reads TGTGCCAGTTCGACGGGGCGTGTCAGGGGGTCACCCCTCCACTTT. Its protein product is CASSTGRVRGSPLHF.

This chain uses TRBV19 with TRBJ1-2, with TRBD1 matching over 9 bases. The germline gives CDR1 LNHDA, CDR2 SQIVND (reference sequence). Germline trimming cut 3 bases from V and 2 bases from J; bases unmatched to any gene: 10. The CDR3 totals 17 residues. This CDR3 is CASSIQTGTGSNYGYTF. CDR3 DNA: TGTGCCAGTAGTATTCAGACCGGGACAGGGTCCAACTATGGCTACACCTTC.

The chain couples TRBV7-2 to TRBJ1-2, with 8 positions matching TRBD1. In germline, CDR1 is SGHTA, CDR2 FQGNSA. This CDR3 is built from 13 residues. With V trimmed by 4 bases and J by 8 bases, 6 bases remained unmatched. The CDR3 DNA is TGTGCCAGCAGCTCGCGACAGGGGAACGGCTACACCTTC. It specifies CASSSRQGNGYTF. The whole variable domain, remainder taken from reference TRBV7-2 and TRBJ1-2, is GAGVSQSPSNKVTEKGKDVELRCDPISGHTALYWYRQSLGQGLEFLIYFQGNSAPDKSGLPSDRFSAERTGGSVSTLTIQRTQQEDSAVYLCASSSRQGNGYTFGSGTRLTVV.

The rearrangement links TRBV2 to TRBJ2-2; 12 bases are a match to TRBD2. Trimming took 9 bases from V and 1 from J; bases not matched to a gene: 3. Germline CDR1 is SNHLY and CDR2 is FYNNEI. CDR3 length equals 15 residues. The CDR3 sequence: CASMGLAGNTGELFF. The CDR3 DNA reads as TGTGCCAGTATGGGACTAGCGGGGAACACCGGGGAGCTGTTTTTT.

The rearrangement links TRBV6-1 to TRBJ1-4; D might be TRBD1 (5 bases). The CDR3 has 13 amino acids. V shed 7 bases and J shed 8 bases, with 14 bases lying between them. The germline CDR1 and CDR2 sequences are MNHNS and SASEGT. The CDR3 nucleotides read TGTGCCAGCAAAGGGACGGTTACAGAAAAACTGTTTTTT. Translation: CASKGTVTEKLFF.

J is TRBJ2-3 and V is TRBV5-4; 10 nucleotides match TRBD2. The CDR3 is made up of 16 amino acids. V lost 2 bases, J lost 1 base, and 4 bases stayed unmatched. Germline V gives CDR1 SGHNT, CDR2 YYREEE (reference sequence). CDR3 in amino acids: CASSFSLAGGTDTQYF. DNA of the CDR3: TGTGCCAGCAGCTTCTCGCTAGCGGGGGGCACAGATACGCAGTATTTT.

The chain couples TRBV30 to TRBJ2-5; TRBD2 matches at 7 bases. The CDR3 contains 12 residues. CDR1 GTSNPN and CDR2 SVGIG come from the germline V gene (reference sequence). The V and J ends lost 5 bases and 6 bases, in that order; junction bases with no gene match: 6. The CDR3 DNA reads TGTGCCTGGGACACTAGCGAGAAGACCCAGTACTTC. The encoded protein is CAWDTSEKTQYF.

The J gene is TRBJ1-1, the V gene TRBV18, with D maybe TRBD1 (6 bases). The V gene's germline CDR1 is KGHSH and CDR2 LQKENI. The CDR3 is 17 residues long. Between the trimmed V and J ends, which lost 2 bases and 0 bases, there was a span of 16 bases. CDR3: CASSPFWTASMNTEAFF. The CDR3 nucleotides read TGTGCCAGCTCACCATTTTGGACAGCTTCCATGAACACTGAAGCTTTCTTT.

The rearrangement uses TRBV5-6 and TRBJ2-7; 10 bases line up with TRBD2. From germline, CDR1 is SGHDT and CDR2 YYEEEE. The CDR3 spans 15 residues. With V trimmed by 4 bases and J by 2 bases, 6 bases remained unmatched. The CDR3 reads CASSGHLAGAYEQYF. CDR3 nucleotide sequence: TGTGCCAGCAGCGGCCACCTAGCGGGAGCCTACGAGCAGTACTTC.

This chain uses TRBV28 with TRBJ2-1; 10 bases match TRBD2. The CDR3 sequence is 15 residues long. Germline V gives CDR1 MDHEN, CDR2 SYDVKM. The J segment lost 1 base and the V segment lost 7 bases, leaving 4 bases of the junction unmatched. The CDR3 sequence is CASTSTSGSYNEQFF. CDR3 DNA: TGTGCCAGCACCTCGACTAGCGGGTCCTACAATGAGCAGTTCTTC.

This clone has a handful of counts. This chain uses TRBV27 with TRBJ1-2; D uncertain. The CDR3 has 13 amino acids. Germline V gene lookup returns CDR1 MNHEY and CDR2 SMNVEV (reference sequence). The V end lost 5 bases, the J end lost 2 bases, and 9 bases lay between the germline ends. This CDR3 is CASSPGRNYGYTF. The CDR3 DNA is TGTGCCAGCAGTCCGGGGAGGAACTATGGCTACACCTTC.

V gene TRBV5-1 combines with J gene TRBJ2-7, with 10 bases fitting TRBD1. V was clipped by 0 bases and J by 4 bases; unmatched bases: 4. Per the germline V gene, CDR1 is SGHRS and CDR2 is YFSETQ. The CDR3 is 15 amino acids. Here the CDR3 DNA reads TGCGCCAGCAGCTTGGGGGGACAGGGGAAATACGAGCAGTACTTC. The encoded protein is CASSLGGQGKYEQYF.

The chain has TRBV2 and TRBJ2-4; D is undetermined. Trimming removed 2 bases at V and 1 base at J, with 12 bases between. The CDR3 is 16 residues long. Germline V gives CDR1 SNHLY, CDR2 FYNNEI. Written as DNA, the CDR3 is TGTGCCAGCAGTGAATCTGGTCTGGAGGCCAAAAACATTCAGTACTTC. It yields the protein CASSESGLEAKNIQYF.

For the CDR3, the DNA is TGTGCCAGCAGCTTTGGAGGGGGCGCGGAAAACATTCAGTACTTC. It is translated as CASSFGGGAENIQYF. The rearrangement links TRBV5-4 to TRBJ2-4; TRBD1 is a possible D gene (7 bases). The germline gives CDR1 SGHNT, CDR2 YYREEE (reference sequence). This CDR3 has 15 amino acids. V was trimmed by 2 bases and J by 5 bases, leaving 14 bases between them. The entire variable domain, with the rest obtained from reference TRBV5-4 and TRBJ2-4, is as follows: ETGVTQSPTHLIKTRGQQVTLRCSSQSGHNTVSWYQQALGQGPQFIFQYYREEENGRGNFPPRFSGLQFPNYSSELNVNALELDDSALYLCASSFGGGAENIQYFGAGTRLSVL.

The chain carries TRBV7-8 and TRBJ2-7, with 10 bases identical to TRBD2. The CDR3 runs to 17 residues. V lost 1 base and J lost 3; bases outside the gene matches: 9. Germline CDR1 SGHVS, CDR2 FQNEAQ. The CDR3 DNA is TGTGCCAGCAGCTTAGTGTCTAGCGGGAGTCTCGGCTACGAGCAGTACTTC. Its protein is CASSLVSSGSLGYEQYF.

This rearrangement joins TRBV30 to TRBJ1-2; TRBD1 aligns across 12 bases. Germline loops: CDR1 GTSNPN, CDR2 SVGIG (reference sequence). Losses at the gene ends were 4 bases for V and 4 bases for J; bases not matched to a gene: 1. The CDR3 consists of 13 residues. The CDR3, as DNA: TGTGCCTGGAAGGGACAGGGGGCCTATGGCTACACCTTC. Its protein product is CAWKGQGAYGYTF.

V is TRBV28 and J is TRBJ2-3, with a tentative D call TRBD1 (6 bases). The length of the CDR3 is 15 residues. Germline CDR1 and CDR2: MDHEN and SYDVKM. With 3 bases removed from V and 3 bases from J, the gap between germline ends came to 13 bases. CDR3 sequence (DNA): TGTGCCAGCAGTTTCATCCGGGACAATACAGATACGCAGTATTTT. It yields the protein CASSFIRDNTDTQYF.

The V gene is TRBV11-2, the J gene TRBJ1-1; D possibly corresponds to TRBD1 (6 bases). This CDR3 region has 16 residues. Germline CDR1 is SGHAT and CDR2 is FQNNGV. The V end lost 2 bases, the J end lost 2 bases, and 15 bases lay between the germline ends. CDR3: CASSLQGPYQNTEAFF. The CDR3 nucleotides are TGTGCCAGCAGCTTACAGGGGCCCTATCAAAACACTGAAGCTTTCTTT.

The chain links TRBV10-3 to TRBJ2-5; TRBD2 matches at 7 bases. In germline, CDR1 is ENHRY, CDR2 SYGVKD. There are 16 residues in the CDR3. Unmatched junction bases numbered 5, after V lost 0 bases and J lost 1 base. As DNA, the CDR3 is TGTGCCATCAGTGAGTCCGCTAGCGGCCCCCAAGAGACCCAGTACTTC. As protein: CAISESASGPQETQYF.